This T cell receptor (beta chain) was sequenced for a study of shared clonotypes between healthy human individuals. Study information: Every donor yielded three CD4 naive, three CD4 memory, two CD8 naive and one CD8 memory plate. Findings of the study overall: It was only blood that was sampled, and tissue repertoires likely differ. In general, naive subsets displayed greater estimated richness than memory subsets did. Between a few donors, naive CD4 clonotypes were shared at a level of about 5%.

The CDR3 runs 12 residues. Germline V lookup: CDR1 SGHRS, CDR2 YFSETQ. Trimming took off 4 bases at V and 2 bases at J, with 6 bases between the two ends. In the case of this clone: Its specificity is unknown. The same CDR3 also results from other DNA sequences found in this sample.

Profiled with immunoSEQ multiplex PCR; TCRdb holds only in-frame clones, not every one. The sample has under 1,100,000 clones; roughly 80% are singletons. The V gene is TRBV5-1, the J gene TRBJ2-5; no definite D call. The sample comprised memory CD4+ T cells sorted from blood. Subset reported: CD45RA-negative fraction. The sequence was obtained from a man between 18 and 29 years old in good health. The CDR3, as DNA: TGCGCCAGCAGCCTCCCTCAAGAGACCCAGTACTTC. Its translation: CASSLPQETQYF.